These T cell receptor beta chains were read from a single sample in a study of blood T cell repertoires in COVID-19. The repertoire was sequenced with immunoSEQ multiplex PCR; TCRdb's copy has only in-frame clones and lacks some. The repertoire consists of under 200,000 clones, with approximately 85% occurring once and the leading ten covering about 9.4%. Material for sequencing was peripheral blood. The receptor set was obtained from a woman older than 75 with acute or convalescent COVID-19. CDR3s include the opening cysteine and the closing phenylalanine or tryptophan. The D gene is left open where the match is weak. Clone size is given for some rows only: seen once, a few or many times, or a class if the clone is expanded.

.,TRBJ1-1,.,TRBV6-6,13,CASNPTENTEAFF,TGTGCCAGCAACCCGACAGAGAACACTGAAGCTTTCTTT
.,TRBJ2-5,.,TRBV18,14,CASSPPSIQETQYF,TGTGCCAGCTCACCACCCAGTATCCAAGAGACCCAGTACTTC
.,TRBJ1-2,TRBD1,TRBV5-1,17,CASSLQTGTVLIYGYTF,TGCGCCAGCAGCTTACAAACCGGGACAGTTCTTATCTATGGCTACACCTTC
.,TRBJ2-5,TRBD2,TRBV4-1,17,CASSTIAGGPPLETQYF,TGCGCCAGCAGCACTATAGCGGGAGGGCCGCCGTTAGAGACCCAGTACTTC
.,TRBJ1-2,TRBD1,TRBV19,16,CASSAPGTAFSYGYTF,TGTGCCAGTAGTGCCCCCGGGACAGCCTTCAGTTATGGCTACACCTTC
many,TRBJ2-1,TRBD2,TRBV4-2,18,CASSQEGLAASSYNEQFF,TGTGCCAGCAGCCAAGAAGGACTAGCGGCGAGCTCCTACAATGAGCAGTTCTTC
.,TRBJ2-3,TRBD2,TRBV7-9,16,CASSLAVGSGGNTQYF,TGTGCCAGCAGCTTAGCGGTCGGTAGCGGGGGTAATACGCAGTATTTT
.,TRBJ2-2,.,TRBV21-1,16,CASSGPGQGGTGELFF,TGTGCCAGCAGCGGGCCCGGACAGGGAGGCACCGGGGAGCTGTTTTTT
.,TRBJ2-5,.,TRBV5-4,15,CASRHALGPQETQYF,TGTGCCAGCAGACATGCTTTGGGGCCTCAAGAGACCCAGTACTTC
.,TRBJ2-7,.,TRBV29-1,12,CGFSGEAYEQYF,TGCGGTTTTTCGGGGGAGGCCTACGAGCAGTACTTC
.,TRBJ1-2,.,TRBV6-4,13,CASRQGENYGYTF,TGTGCCAGCAGACAGGGAGAAAACTATGGCTACACCTTC
.,TRBJ2-6,TRBD1,TRBV7-9,15,CASSLRTGGANVLTF,TGTGCCAGCAGCTTACGGACAGGAGGGGCCAACGTCCTGACTTTC
.,TRBJ1-2,.,TRBV9,15,CASRRVGGSGYGYTF,TGTGCCAGCAGGAGGGTCGGGGGGTCCGGCTATGGCTACACCTTC
.,TRBJ2-7,TRBD2,TRBV25-1,14,CASSGSGATYEQYF,TGTGCCAGCAGTGGCAGCGGGGCGACCTACGAGCAGTACTTC
.,TRBJ1-1,.,TRBV6-5,13,CASRGFMNTEAFF,TGTGCCAGCCGGGGGTTCATGAACACTGAAGCTTTCTTT
.,TRBJ1-1,.,TRBV7-9,11,CASSSGTRAFF,TGTGCCAGCAGCTCCGGGACTCGAGCTTTCTTT
once,TRBJ1-1,.,TRBV19,13,CASSIGQATEAFF,TGTGCCAGTAGTATAGGACAGGCAACTGAAGCTTTCTTT